Below are 14 T cell receptor beta chains sequenced from a single sample in a study of T cell responses to AZD1222 COVID-19 vaccine. Assay used: immunoSEQ multiplex PCR; TCRdb lists only in-frame clones, some missing. This sample has 100,000 to 150,000 clones, with roughly nine tenths found just once. This material consisted of peripheral blood, taken on day 0 of AZD1222 vaccination. Receptor source: an adult in good health.

The V gene is TRBV18, the J gene TRBJ2-3; D not certain. Germline values: CDR1 KGHSH, CDR2 LQKENI. Deletions cut 5 bases from V and 5 bases from J, with 8 bases between. This CDR3 is 12 amino acids long. The CDR3 region has the DNA TGTGCCAGCTCATCGGCTGGAGATACGCAGTATTTT. This sequence encodes CASSSAGDTQYF.

The chain recombines TRBV19 with TRBJ1-5; the D is unclear. The CDR3 sequence is 13 residues long. Germline V gives CDR1 LNHDA, CDR2 SQIVND (reference sequence). V lost 3 bases, J lost 7 bases, and 10 bases lay in between. The CDR3 coding sequence is TGTGCCAGTAGTATTCGGGAGTTACAGCCCCAGCATTTT. It translates to CASSIRELQPQHF.

V usage is TRBV28 and J usage is TRBJ2-7, with TRBD2 matching 12 bases. The germline V gene has CDR1 MDHEN and CDR2 SYDVKM. There are 14 residues in the CDR3. V was clipped by 5 bases and J by 6 bases; unmatched bases: 5. CDR3 DNA sequence: TGTGCCAGCAGTAGACTAGCGGGAGATACCGAGCAGTACTTC. This gives the protein CASSRLAGDTEQYF. Based on the CDR3 plus reference TRBV28 and TRBJ2-7, the full variable domain is DVKVTQSSRYLVKRTGEKVFLECVQDMDHENMFWYRQDPGLGLRLIYFSYDVKMKEKGDIPEGYSVSREKKERFSLILESASTNQTSMYLCASSRLAGDTEQYFGPGTRLTVT.

V and J are TRBV2 and TRBJ2-5; D call uncertain. The CDR3 has 13 amino acids. CDR1 SNHLY and CDR2 FYNNEI come from the germline V gene. Trimming removed 2 bases from V and 2 bases from J, with 6 bases in between. The CDR3 reads CASSELWQETQYF. The CDR3 region has the DNA TGTGCCAGCAGTGAATTGTGGCAAGAGACCCAGTACTTC.

The V call is TRBV6-5, the J call TRBJ1-1; TRBD1 agrees at 7 bases. Germline CDR1 reads MNHEY; CDR2 reads SVGAGI. V gave up 4 bases and J gave up 4 bases; unmatched junction bases: 6. The CDR3 runs to 14 residues. The CDR3 sequence is CASSSPQGRTEAFF. CDR3 nucleotide sequence: TGTGCCAGCAGTTCACCACAGGGGCGCACTGAAGCTTTCTTT.

This chain uses TRBV5-1 with TRBJ2-3, with 7 bases matching TRBD1. The CDR3 runs 15 residues. Germline values: CDR1 SGHRS, CDR2 YFSETQ. The J segment lost 2 bases and the V segment lost 0 bases, leaving 3 bases of the junction unmatched. Here the CDR3 DNA reads TGCGCCAGCAGCTTGGCCGAGGGGGCCACAGATACGCAGTATTTT. Translation gives CASSLAEGATDTQYF.

This clone has just a few counts. The CDR3 here is CASSLGQVPYEQYF. Written as DNA, the CDR3 is TGTGCCAGCTCACTCGGACAGGTCCCCTACGAGCAGTACTTC. The chain recombines TRBV18 with TRBJ2-7; 7 bases map to TRBD1. J was trimmed by 2 bases and V by 4 bases; bases with no gene match: 5. CDR3 length equals 14 residues. Germline-derived CDR1 and CDR2 are KGHSH and LQKENI.

V and J are TRBV24-1 and TRBJ2-5; TRBD1 matches 9 bases. The V segment lost 5 bases and the J segment 2 bases; nucleotides outside the gene matches: 5. Germline lookup yields CDR1 KGHDR and CDR2 SFDVKD. The CDR3 consists of 15 residues. This CDR3 is CATSGAGQGQETQYF. The CDR3 region has the DNA TGTGCCACCAGTGGGGCCGGACAGGGGCAAGAGACCCAGTACTTC.

The V call is TRBV24-1, the J call TRBJ2-2, with 8 bases that match TRBD1. After removal of 7 bases from V and 7 bases from J, the junction contained 4 bases not matched to a gene. The CDR3 has 13 amino acids. Germline V CDR1 and CDR2: KGHDR, SFDVKD. Here the CDR3 DNA reads TGTGCCACCAGGACAGGGGTAGGCGGGGAGCTGTTTTTT. The encoded protein is CATRTGVGGELFF.

This clone was counted a single time. The junction does not match germline at one end; this may be a read error. The CDR3 nucleotides are TGTGCTAGCAGCTCCGGGACTTCTCCATACAATGAGCAGTTCTTC. As protein: CASSSGTSPYNEQFF. The V call is TRBV7-7, the J call TRBJ2-1; D possibly corresponds to TRBD2 (6 bases). From germline, CDR1 is SSHAT and CDR2 FNYEAQ (reference sequence). CDR3 length: 15 residues.

This chain uses TRBV9 with TRBJ2-1, with D perhaps TRBD2 (5 bases). Trimming cost V 0 bases and J 5 bases, with 12 bases left between them. From germline, CDR1 is SGDLS and CDR2 YYNGEE. The CDR3 is 15 amino acids. CDR3 nucleotide sequence: TGTGCCAGCAGCGTAGGGGGTTCGGGAAACAATGAGCAGTTCTTC. It codes for CASSVGGSGNNEQFF.

The chain combines TRBV3-1 (or the pseudogene TRBV3-2) with TRBJ1-5; 8 bases map to TRBD1. J gave up 5 bases and V 5 bases, and 5 bases lay outside the gene matches. CDR1 and CDR2 from the germline V gene are LGHDT and YNNKEL (reference sequence). This CDR3 has 14 amino acids. The CDR3 bases are TGTGCCAGCAGCGCCGGGACAGGCGATCAGCCCCAGCATTTT. This encodes CASSAGTGDQPQHF.

The chain links TRBV11-2 to TRBJ1-3; D unclear. Trimming stripped 1 base from V and 4 bases from J, with 5 bases between. The length of the CDR3 is 13 residues. Germline V gene lookup returns CDR1 SGHAT and CDR2 FQNNGV. The CDR3 is CASSLVPGNTIYF. The CDR3 bases are TGTGCCAGCAGCTTAGTCCCGGGAAACACCATATATTTT.

V is TRBV5-4 and J is TRBJ2-7; TRBD1 matches 12 bases. The length of the CDR3 is 16 residues. In germline, CDR1 is SGHNT, CDR2 YYREEE (reference sequence). The V and J ends lost 4 bases and 6 bases, in that order; junction bases with no gene match: 11. The CDR3 nucleotides read TGTGCCAGCAGCGGAGAACCGGGACAGGGGGCAGGCGAGCAGTACTTC. Its translation is CASSGEPGQGAGEQYF.